The entry below gives a single T cell receptor beta chain sequence along with its context. As processed by the authors: Estimation of nucleated cell counts was performed using reference gene primer amplification. TCRdb's table, derived via immunoSEQ multiplex PCR, lists solely in-frame clones and lacks some. V, J and clone size reflect that table, while D and trimming were determined from the DNA. The sample includes approximately 250,000 clones, 80% to 95% of them seen just once. This specimen belongs to a study of blood T cell repertoires in COVID-19. Study in general: Nucleic acid was either cDNA or gDNA, and it came from T cells, B-cell-depleted T cells, or PBMCs.

The study assigned cohorts using participant-reported clinical history. A PCR-confirmed or clinician-diagnosed COVID-19 case had contacted exposed participants within 2 weeks of entry. The clonotype originates from a man in his forties or fifties who had been exposed to COVID-19. Source material: PBMCs or T cells enriched from blood (not recorded which).

The CDR3 region is CASSVVDSGSGANVLTF. DNA for the CDR3: TGTGCCAGCAGCGTAGTTGATAGCGGCTCTGGGGCCAACGTCCTGACTTTC. The chain has TRBV9 and TRBJ2-6; D possibly corresponds to TRBD2 (6 bases). The CDR3 sequence is 17 residues long. V dropped 0 bases and J dropped 0 bases, with 10 bases sitting between them. Germline V gene sequence: CDR1 SGDLS, CDR2 YYNGEE. Full variable domain (rest looked up from reference TRBV9 and TRBJ2-6): DSGVTQTPKHLITATGQRVTLRCSPRSGDLSVYWYQQSLDQGLQFLIQYYNGEERAKGNILERFSAQQFPDLHSELNLSSLELGDSALYFCASSVVDSGSGANVLTFGAGSRLTVL.